The T cell receptor (beta chain) under discussion was sequenced for a study of monozygotic twins with inflammatory bowel disease. Study-wide results and limits: Possibly because of limited power, concordant and discordant twins showed no difference in repertoire similarity. Variability in patient repertoires may have come partly from differing immunosuppressive treatments. Findings did not support one strong IBD-associated signal or clonotype. Fewer clonotypes were shared with others by IBD patients than by healthy twins, especially with disease activity.

TCRdb processed the 5' RACE reads again and assigns one entry to each CDR3 protein, with no DNA. In all, the sample yields 150,000 to 200,000 distinct CDR3 sequences. Germline V gene lookup returns CDR1 MDHEN and CDR2 SYDVKM. The CDR3 loop spans 11 amino acids. A word on this clonotype: Its specificity is unknown.

V is TRBV28 and J is TRBJ1-2. The material sequenced was blood. The sequence was collected from a human donor with ulcerative colitis or Crohn's disease, or a healthy co-twin of an affected twin (not recorded which). CDR3 region: CASRKNLGYTF.